The 22 T cell receptor beta chains below all came from one sample that was sequenced in a study of spatial heterogeneity in lung cancer. The time point was: sample taken at primary tumor resection. The sequenced material consisted of unsorted whole RNA from tumor, nontumor lung or frozen PBMC. MiXCR, run by TCRdb on the 5' RACE reads, gives a single entry per CDR3 protein. The data show tens of thousands of distinct CDR3 sequences, roughly 13% seen once. Specimen: PBMCs, collected at surgery. The receptors stem from a male donor with early-stage non-small cell lung cancer.

This sequence joins TRBV20-1 and TRBJ2-5, with D unclear. Trimming removed 2 bases from V and 7 bases from J, with 8 bases in between. This CDR3 spans 11 amino acids. Germline V gives CDR1 DFQATT, CDR2 SNEGSKA (reference sequence). The CDR3 loop reads CSARQRGTQYF. The CDR3 DNA reads TGCAGTGCTAGACAGCGCGGGACCCAGTACTTC.

In DNA, the CDR3 is TGTGCCAGCAGCTTAGCGGGGCGGGGCGTTTTCTACGAGCAGTACTTC. Its protein product is CASSLAGRGVFYEQYF. This rearrangement joins TRBV7-9 to TRBJ2-7; the D gene is possibly TRBD2 (6 bases). Germline CDR1 is SEHNR and CDR2 is FQNEAQ (reference sequence). CDR3 size: 16 residues. V was shortened by 0 bases and J by 3 bases, with 15 bases between the two germline ends.

This chain uses TRBV6-2 or TRBV6-3 with TRBJ2-3; the D is unclear. Trimming took 2 bases from V and 2 from J, leaving 8 bases between them. Looked up from germline, CDR1 is MNHEY and CDR2 is SVGEGT. This CDR3 comprises 14 residues. CDR3: CASSYIIVTDTQYF. In DNA, the CDR3 is TGTGCCAGCAGTTACATTATAGTCACAGATACGCAGTATTTT.

This clonotype has just a few counts. The chain combines TRBV6-2 or TRBV6-3 with TRBJ2-1, with 8 nucleotides matching TRBD2. The germline V gene has CDR1 MNHEY and CDR2 SVGEGT. Trimming cost V 8 bases and J 8 bases; bases outside gene matches: 14. This CDR3 spans 15 amino acids. CDR3: CASRRRTSNRHEQFF. CDR3 nucleotides: TGTGCCAGCCGTAGGAGGACTAGCAACCGACATGAGCAGTTCTTC.

This clonotype occurred many times. CDR3 loop: CASSLFPGPRGEDTQYF. The CDR3 DNA sequence: TGTGCCAGCAGTTTATTTCCGGGCCCCCGGGGAGAAGATACGCAGTATTTT. The V call is TRBV28, the J call TRBJ2-3, with a weak D call TRBD2 (5 bases). The germline V gene encodes CDR1 MDHEN and CDR2 SYDVKM. V dropped 1 base and J dropped 5 bases, with 19 bases sitting between them. The length of the CDR3 is 17 residues.

This clonotype was seen more than once but under ten times. The gene calls are TRBV11-3 and TRBJ2-3; D assignment may be TRBD1 or TRBD2 (5 bases each). Germline loops: CDR1 SGHNT, CDR2 YENEEA. The ends were cut back, 5 bases at V and 1 base at J, with 13 bases in the middle. CDR3 length: 15 amino acids. In DNA, the CDR3 is TGTGCCAGCAGCCCGAGGGACCCGCGCACAGATACGCAGTATTTT. It encodes CASSPRDPRTDTQYF. Drawing the rest from reference TRBV11-3 and TRBJ2-3, the complete variable domain is EAGVVQSPRYKIIEKKQPVAFWCNPISGHNTLYWYLQNLGQGPELLIRYENEEAVDDSQLPKDRFSAERLKGVDSTLKIQPAELGDSAVYLCASSPRDPRTDTQYFGPGTRLTVL.

In its sample, this clonotype was seen many times. The V and J genes are TRBV28 and TRBJ1-4, with 7 bases lining up with TRBD1. The CDR3 has 15 residues. CDR1 and CDR2 (germline): MDHEN, SYDVKM. Trimming took 6 bases from V and 7 from J; bases not matched to a gene: 11. CDR3 bases: TGTGCCAGCAGCAACAGGGCAGGGGGAGCTGAAAAACTGTTTTTT. Its translation is CASSNRAGGAEKLFF.

The chain carries TRBV4-2 and TRBJ1-5, with TRBD1 matching over 7 bases. Unmatched junction bases numbered 11, after V lost 0 bases and J lost 0 bases. Germline assignment: CDR1 LGHNA and CDR2 YNFKEQ. The CDR3 spans 19 residues. CDR3 protein: CASSQDLITGADSNQPQHF. CDR3 DNA sequence: TGTGCCAGCAGCCAAGATCTCATCACAGGGGCCGATAGCAATCAGCCCCAGCATTTT.

This clonotype has a handful of counts. The chain recombines TRBV9 with TRBJ2-6; 8 bases agree with TRBD1. CDR1 is SGDLS, CDR2 YYNGEE, per germline. V gave up 4 bases and J gave up 0 bases; unmatched junction bases: 9. The CDR3 loop spans 18 amino acids. The CDR3 nucleotides read TGTGCCAGCAGCTTTCGTCCCGGGACAGGCTCTGGGGCCAACGTCCTGACTTTC. This translates into CASSFRPGTGSGANVLTF.

The J gene is TRBJ2-2, the V gene TRBV5-1; D not certain. CDR1 is SGHRS, CDR2 YFSETQ, per germline. Trimming removed 0 bases at V and 4 bases at J, with 10 bases between. CDR3 length: 15 amino acids. The CDR3 nucleotides are TGCGCCAGCAGCTTGGAGATGAGTTCCACCGGGGAGCTGTTTTTT. As protein: CASSLEMSSTGELFF.

The rearrangement links TRBV12-3 or TRBV12-4 to TRBJ1-2; D may be TRBD1 (6 bases). The CDR3 has 14 amino acids. V was pared by 1 base and J by 2 bases, with 8 bases between. The CDR3 reads CASSLGTVNYGYTF. The DNA of the CDR3 is TGTGCCAGCAGTTTAGGGACAGTGAACTATGGCTACACCTTC.

The genes are TRBV10-3 and TRBJ2-1, with 10 bases identical to TRBD1. This CDR3 spans 15 amino acids. After removal of 5 bases from V and 5 bases from J, the junction contained 6 bases not matched to a gene. In germline, CDR1 is ENHRY, CDR2 SYGVKD. CDR3: CAISTTGGRDNEQFF. Written as DNA, the CDR3 is TGTGCCATCAGTACGACAGGGGGCAGGGACAATGAGCAGTTCTTC.

This clonotype was recorded a few times. The chain joins TRBV7-6 to TRBJ2-1; the D call may be TRBD1 or TRBD2 (6 bases each). The germline CDR1 and CDR2 sequences are SGHVS and FNYEAQ. The CDR3 is 12 amino acids. Trimming pared 5 bases from V and 6 bases from J, leaving 8 bases between. The CDR3 region is CASSRGRNEQFF. CDR3 coding DNA: TGTGCCAGCAGCCGGGGGCGCAATGAGCAGTTCTTC.

The chain uses TRBV4-3 and TRBJ2-3; D ambiguous. Germline loops: CDR1 LGHNA, CDR2 YSLEER. Trimming left V 3 bases short and J 6 bases short, with 7 bases between. The CDR3 length is 12 residues. The CDR3 DNA reads as TGCGCCAGCAGCCAGCAACGCGATACGCAGTATTTT. Its translation: CASSQQRDTQYF.

This clonotype has just a few counts. This chain joins TRBV4-1 and TRBJ2-2; TRBD2 might be the D (6 bases). The V gene lost 2 bases and the J gene lost 6 bases, with 10 bases spanning the gap. The CDR3 spans 14 residues. Germline values: CDR1 MGHRA, CDR2 YSYEKL. In DNA, the CDR3 is TGCGCCAGCAGCCAAAATAGCGGATCCGGGGAGCTGTTTTTT. Amino acid sequence: CASSQNSGSGELFF.

This clonotype was observed a handful of times. This chain joins TRBV6-5 and TRBJ2-7, with 8 bases identical to TRBD2. This CDR3 has 14 amino acids. The V and J ends lost 5 bases and 0 bases, in that order; junction bases with no gene match: 3. Looked up from germline, CDR1 is MNHEY and CDR2 is SVGAGI. The CDR3 sequence is CASSNSGDSYEQYF. In nucleotides, the CDR3 is TGTGCCAGCAGTAATAGCGGGGACTCCTACGAGCAGTACTTC.

The table lists this clonotype with many counts. This chain joins TRBV5-1 and TRBJ1-1; 8 bases match TRBD1. Germline V gene data show CDR1 as SGHRS and CDR2 as YFSETQ. Trimming cost V 4 bases and J 5 bases; bases outside gene matches: 10. The CDR3 sequence is 15 residues long. Here the CDR3 reads CASSPTQGAFTEAFF. In DNA, the CDR3 is TGCGCCAGCAGCCCCACGCAGGGGGCTTTTACTGAAGCTTTCTTT.

This clonotype has ten or more counts. This chain connects TRBV5-1 to TRBJ1-1; unclear D gene. V dropped 0 bases and J dropped 0 bases, with 9 bases sitting between them. This CDR3 spans 15 amino acids. The germline V gene has CDR1 SGHRS and CDR2 YFSETQ. CDR3 sequence reads: CASSLALVMNTEAFF. In DNA form, the CDR3 reads TGCGCCAGCAGCTTGGCGTTGGTAATGAACACTGAAGCTTTCTTT.

There are many counts of this clonotype. The chain links TRBV7-9 to TRBJ2-3, with D hard to call. Trimming removed 10 bases at V and 6 bases at J, with 5 bases between. CDR3 size: 9 residues. Germline CDR1 SEHNR, CDR2 FQNEAQ (reference sequence). In nucleotides, the CDR3 is TGTGCCACCACGGATACGCAGTATTTT. It codes for CATTDTQYF.

This chain joins TRBV20-1 and TRBJ2-1; D remains ambiguous. Germline loops: CDR1 DFQATT, CDR2 SNEGSKA (reference sequence). V gave up 0 bases and J gave up 0 bases, with 9 bases separating them. The length of the CDR3 is 15 residues. CDR3 DNA: TGCAGTGCTAGAGATACTCGTAGCTCCTACAATGAGCAGTTCTTC. Encoded protein: CSARDTRSSYNEQFF.

The chain is built from TRBV6-5 and TRBJ2-7; the D gene could be TRBD1 or TRBD2 (6 bases each). The CDR3 consists of 14 residues. V lost 6 bases to trimming and J lost 0 bases, with 12 bases between them. The germline V gene encodes CDR1 MNHEY and CDR2 SVGAGI. The CDR3 protein is CASRGGGSSYEQYF. The CDR3 DNA sequence: TGTGCCAGCAGAGGGGGAGGAAGCTCCTACGAGCAGTACTTC.

J is TRBJ1-2 and V is TRBV6-1; D uncertain. The CDR3 has 14 amino acids. Trimming cost V 0 bases and J 3 bases, with 8 bases left between them. The V gene's germline CDR1 is MNHNS and CDR2 SASEGT. CDR3 amino acids: CASSEAGSYYGYTF. The CDR3 bases are TGTGCCAGCAGTGAAGCCGGCAGCTACTATGGCTACACCTTC.